This section outlines one TCR beta chain sequence together with its context. Its antigen remains undetermined. The record has no base qualities; no much larger clone is one base away. These data originate in a study of OX40 agonist ivuxolimab in advanced cancers. About the full investigation: The costimulatory receptor OX40 (CD134) was targeted by ivuxolimab, a fully human IgG2 agonistic monoclonal antibody. Intravenous ivuxolimab was administered to patients every 2 weeks at six dose levels: 0.01, 0.1, 0.3, 1.5, 3 and 10 mg/kg. Of the approximately 53 patients in dose escalation, about 20 had hepatocellular carcinoma, some 15 had melanoma, 9 had renal cell carcinoma and 9 had head and neck cancer. The dose-escalation cohort was about 83% male with a mean age of about 58 years, ranging from roughly 23 to 90. Patients were allowed to have had prior anti-PD-1, anti-PD-L1 or anti-CTLA-4 therapy, and 40% to 45% of the dose-escalation patients had previously received checkpoint inhibitors. Partial responses were achieved by three dose-escalation patients, of whom one had hepatocellular carcinoma and two had cutaneous melanoma. The point of sequencing TCRbeta in the periphery was to test whether ivuxolimab changed TCR sequence diversity and drove clonal T-cell expansion. The monotherapy dose-escalation portion (N = 52 patients) of the phase I ivuxolimab trial is reported in the paper.

Broader findings and caveats from the paper: In the 0.1-3.0 mg/kg groups, partial responders were among the patients with the lowest normalized peripheral clonal expansion, particularly in CD8+ T cells. At doses of 0.1 to 3.0 mg/kg, clonal expansion of both CD4+ and CD8+ blood T cells was observed from baseline to week 6. Low levels of normalized T-cell clonal expansion were also seen in some nonresponding patients. The antigen specificity of the peripheral T cells that underwent clonal expansion was not determined. After ivuxolimab, more expanded clones were found on average in CD8+ T cells than in CD4+ T cells.

For sequencing of the TCRbeta CDR3 region, genomic DNA was extracted from the sorted cells. The immunoSEQ Assay was used for sequencing of TCRbeta CDR3 regions. Entries here come from immuneACCESS through TCRdb and include only in-frame sequences with V and J called. Some clones fail to appear in such tables; in the studies checked, an unresolved V gene covers under half of the shortfall, and the cause of the remainder is unknown. Recorded for this sample are more than 75,000 clones; roughly 80% of them occurred a single time. Together, the top ten hold 5.5% to 7% of the sample. CDR1 SEHNR and CDR2 FQNEAQ are derived from the germline V gene (reference sequence). Reading from cysteine to phenylalanine, the CDR3 counts 15 amino acids. Solely the CDR3 DNA is kept, with 45 bases framed from the first base. Trimming removed 5 bases from V and 5 bases from J; the gene matches leave 7 bases unexplained.

The trial excluded patients who had a history of autoimmune disease or were on systemic immunosuppression. In every dose cohort, peripheral blood was drawn for TCR sequencing at baseline, cycle 4 day 1, and cycle 7 day 1. The samples were drawn from a first-in-human, open-label, multicenter phase I dose-escalation trial of ivuxolimab. Adults with locally advanced or metastatic head and neck squamous cell, hepatocellular, melanoma or renal cell carcinoma were enrolled in the trial. Before TCR sequencing, CD4+ T cells and CD8+ T cells from peripheral blood were sorted into separate populations. The sequence was obtained from an adult with an advanced solid tumor such as melanoma, head and neck, liver or kidney cancer. Recombination joined TRBV7-9 with TRBJ2-2; 8 bases in between match TRBD1. Here the sequenced sample was CD4+ or CD8+ T cells sorted from blood, taken in a trial of the OX40 agonist ivuxolimab. The DNA reads as follows: TGTGCCAGCAGCCTTCGGACAGGGTTAACCGGGGAGCTGTTTTTT. This is translated as CASSLRTGLTGELFF.